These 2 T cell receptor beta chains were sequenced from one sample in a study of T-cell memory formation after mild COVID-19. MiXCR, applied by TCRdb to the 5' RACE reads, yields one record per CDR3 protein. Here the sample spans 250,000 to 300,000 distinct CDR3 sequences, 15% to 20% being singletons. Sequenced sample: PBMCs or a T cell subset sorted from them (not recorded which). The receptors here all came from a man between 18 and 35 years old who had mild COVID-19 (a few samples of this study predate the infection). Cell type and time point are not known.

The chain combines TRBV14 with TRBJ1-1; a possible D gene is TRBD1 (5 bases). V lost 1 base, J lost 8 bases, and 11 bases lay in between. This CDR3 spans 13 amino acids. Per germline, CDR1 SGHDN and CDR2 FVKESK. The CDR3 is CASSQAWAGEAFF. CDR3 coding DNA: TGTGCCAGCAGCCAAGCGTGGGCAGGGGAAGCTTTCTTT.

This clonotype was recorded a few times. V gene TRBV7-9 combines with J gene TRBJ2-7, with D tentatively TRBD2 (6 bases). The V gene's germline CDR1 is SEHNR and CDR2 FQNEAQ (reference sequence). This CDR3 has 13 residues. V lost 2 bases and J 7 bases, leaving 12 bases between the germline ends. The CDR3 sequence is CASSLFEEGEQYV. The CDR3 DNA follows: TGTGCCAGCAGCTTATTCGAGGAGGGGGAGCAGTACGTC.